Shown below are 8 T cell receptor beta chains from a single sample sequenced in a study of OX40 agonist ivuxolimab in advanced cancers. The assay was immunoSEQ multiplex PCR, and TCRdb's table has in-frame clones only and misses some. Among about 150,000 clones, approximately 90% were seen once, and the ten largest hold approximately 1.1%. The sample here was CD4+ or CD8+ T cells sorted from blood, taken in a trial of the OX40 agonist ivuxolimab. The receptors come from an adult with an advanced solid tumor such as melanoma, head and neck, liver or kidney cancer.

The chain recombines TRBV5-4 with TRBJ2-7; maybe TRBD2 (7 bases). The CDR3 is 15 amino acids. Trimming removed 1 base at V and 6 bases at J, with 17 bases between. Germline lookup yields CDR1 SGHNT and CDR2 YYREEE (reference sequence). The CDR3 region is CASSLQGRGGSEQYF. The CDR3 DNA follows: TGTGCCAGCAGCTTGCAGGGGCGCGGGGGAAGCGAGCAGTACTTC.

The genes are TRBV11-2 and TRBJ1-1; 7 bases map to TRBD1. Losses at the gene ends were 2 bases for V and 11 bases for J; bases not matched to a gene: 8. Germline CDR1 and CDR2: SGHAT and FQNNGV. The CDR3 spans 13 residues. The CDR3 DNA is TGTGCCAGCAGCTTATCCCTATCAGGGGGGGCTTTCTTT. Translation gives CASSLSLSGGAFF.

The chain joins TRBV28 to TRBJ1-2; no firm D call. Germline V gene sequence: CDR1 MDHEN, CDR2 SYDVKM. This CDR3 is 16 amino acids long. Trimming took off 6 bases at V and 4 bases at J, with 21 bases between the two ends. CDR3 protein: CASSPPWNSISYGYTF. The CDR3 DNA reads as TGTGCCAGCAGCCCTCCATGGAACAGCATCTCCTATGGCTACACCTTC.

V gene TRBV2 combines with J gene TRBJ1-5; 7 nucleotides agree with TRBD1. The germline gives CDR1 SNHLY, CDR2 FYNNEI. This CDR3 is built from 16 residues. V was pared by 4 bases and J by 4 bases, with 10 bases of the junction left unmatched. Written as DNA, the CDR3 is TGTGCCAGCAGTGGACGGGACAGCGTAGGGAATCAGCCCCAGCATTTT. Protein sequence: CASSGRDSVGNQPQHF.

The V and J genes are TRBV28 and TRBJ1-2; TRBD1 aligns across 7 bases. Germline loops: CDR1 MDHEN, CDR2 SYDVKM. The CDR3 has 18 amino acids. The junction had 17 bases not matched to a gene; V was cut back by 3 bases and J by 4 bases. CDR3 protein: CASSLSWGSGGLIYGYTF. CDR3 in DNA: TGTGCCAGCAGTTTGTCCTGGGGTTCAGGGGGTCTCATCTATGGCTACACCTTC.

The chain has TRBV28 and TRBJ2-1; D may be TRBD2 (5 bases). Per germline, CDR1 MDHEN and CDR2 SYDVKM. This CDR3 has 16 amino acids. Trimming stripped 5 bases from V and 5 bases from J, with 19 bases between. The CDR3 reads CASSLLALLKDNEQFF. The CDR3 DNA sequence: TGTGCCAGCAGTCTTCTAGCACTACTAAAGGACAATGAGCAGTTCTTC.

This sequence joins TRBV30 and TRBJ1-4; weak D call: TRBD1 (5 bases). CDR1 and CDR2 from the germline V gene are GTSNPN and SVGIG (reference sequence). V was cut by 3 bases and J by 6 bases, with 5 bases left in between. The CDR3 consists of 11 residues. The CDR3 region is CAWRGDEKLFF. CDR3 DNA: TGTGCCTGGAGAGGGGATGAAAAACTGTTTTTT.

This chain uses TRBV18 with TRBJ2-7, with 7 bases fitting TRBD1. This CDR3 contains 16 residues. V shed 3 bases and J 7 bases; nucleotides not matched to a gene: 15. CDR1 and CDR2 from the germline V gene are KGHSH and LQKENI. CDR3 sequence: CASSPPQTGWVGEQYF. The DNA for the CDR3 is TGTGCCAGCTCACCCCCCCAGACAGGGTGGGTAGGAGAGCAGTACTTC.